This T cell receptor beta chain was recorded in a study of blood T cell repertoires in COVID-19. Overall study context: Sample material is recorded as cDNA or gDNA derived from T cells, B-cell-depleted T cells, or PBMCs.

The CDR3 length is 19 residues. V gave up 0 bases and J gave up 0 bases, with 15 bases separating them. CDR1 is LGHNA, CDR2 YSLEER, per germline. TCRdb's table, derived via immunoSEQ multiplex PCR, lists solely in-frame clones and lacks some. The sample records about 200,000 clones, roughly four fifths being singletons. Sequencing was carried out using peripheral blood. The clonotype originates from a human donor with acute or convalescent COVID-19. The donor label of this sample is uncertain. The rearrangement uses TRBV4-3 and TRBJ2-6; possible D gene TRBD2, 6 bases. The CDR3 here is CASSQEGGKFFSGANVLTF. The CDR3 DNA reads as TGCGCCAGCAGCCAAGAGGGAGGCAAGTTTTTCTCTGGGGCCAACGTCCTGACTTTC.